This TCR beta chain comes out of a study of early T cells in non-severe SARS-CoV-2 infection (dated by TCRdb to about 2021). About the investigation overall: TCR sequencing used bulk RNA from unsorted whole blood, so alpha and beta chains could not be paired.

Set within a cohort of healthcare workers in London, UK, this nested case-control study involved weekly PCR testing of nasopharyngeal swabs along with blood sampling. Between 23 and 31 March 2020, the week of the UK lockdown, healthcare workers were enrolled and then followed up weekly for as long as 16 weeks. Relative to germline, V is 0 bases shorter and J is 6 bases shorter, with 10 bases between their ends. The CDR3 spans 14 residues, from the cysteine through the phenylalanine. Here the CDR3 DNA is all that survives: 42 bases in frame from base 1. The germline V gene (reference sequence) specifies MNHEY as CDR1 and SMNVEV as CDR2. What the study reported, not specific to this receptor: VDJdb matching was skewed toward anti-spike CD8 responses and likely underestimated virus-specific expansions by missing private and CD4 specificities.

This clonotype was detected only a few times. Which antigen it targets is not known. Qualities for individual bases were not recorded, and no much larger clone is one base off. To prepare the library, 5' RACE was applied. Sequencing relied on a NextSeq 500. The TCR library protocol attached unique molecular identifiers to individual cDNA molecules to correct for sequencing error and PCR bias. Both TCR alpha and beta chains were sequenced, and tight co-correlation was observed between alpha and beta sequence abundances in each sample. The authors processed their data as follows. Decombinator V4 was used to annotate TCR sequences for V gene, J gene and CDR3. Expanded TCRs were defined as changing significantly between any two time points under a Poisson model with p below 0.0001. Abundances of TCRs were expressed as counts per million after normalisation to the total number of TCRs sequenced in each sample. TRAV1-2 paired with TRAJ12, TRAJ20 or TRAJ33 defined MAIT TCRs, while TRAV10 paired with TRAJ18 defined iNKT TCRs. VDJdb, accessed 1 November 2021, was searched for CMV, EBV and SARS-CoV-2 annotated TCRs, excluding TCRs annotated for multiple antigens. Starting from the raw public reads, TCRdb applied fastp trimming at Q25, assembled clones with MiXCR and retained in-frame beta chains. When rows share a CDR3 protein, they turn into one entry using the most common DNA and genes. Clone size and V and J calls follow TCRdb, not the original study. Present in this sample are 55,000 to 85,000 distinct CDR3 sequences, less than 12% of which were seen just once. The ten largest clones take up about 16% of the sample.

Sequenced material: whole blood, taken at baseline. The sequence was collected from an adult who was a healthcare worker with PCR-confirmed SARS-CoV-2 infection or an uninfected control (not recorded which). Rearrangement joined TRBV27 to TRBJ2-3, with the D gene uncertain. In nucleotides, the sequence is TGTGCCAGCAGTTTATCGGGGATTCGGGATACGCAGTATTTT. Its protein product is CASSLSGIRDTQYF.